This TCR beta chain was recorded in a study of T cell repertoires in cytomegalovirus infection. TCRdb re-called the reads through MiXCR, storing one row per CDR3 protein. The profile covers about 770,000 distinct CDR3 sequences, with 25% to 35% appearing a single time and about an eighth taken by the ten largest. This clonotype has a handful of counts. The antigen is unknown. CDR1 SGHTA and CDR2 FQGNSA come from the germline V gene. V lost 2 bases, J lost 14 bases, and 12 bases stayed unmatched. The CDR3 is 14 amino acids. Sequenced here: cultured CD8+ T cells from PBMCs, sampled from culture after CMV antigen stimulation. This sequence was found in a human donor in good health (CMV status not recorded). Some clones in this sample may be carry-over from other donors' samples. The chain uses TRBV7-2 and TRBJ1-2, with 9 bases matching TRBD1. The CDR3 DNA sequence: TGTGCCAGCAGCTTACCATCGGGGGACAGGGCCCTGACCTTC. Protein: CASSLPSGDRALTF.